The rows below give T cell receptor beta chains drawn from one sample of a study of cytomegalovirus exposure and HLA in healthy donors. Some clones are missing from TCRdb's copy, which holds only in-frame ones; the method was immunoSEQ multiplex PCR. The profile shows around 76,000 clones, 70% to 80% of them singletons. The specimen was PBMCs. These receptors originate from a woman in her fifties or sixties in good health and CMV-seropositive. CDR3s include the opening cysteine and the closing phenylalanine or tryptophan.

TRBJ2-3 | TRBV27 | CASSKSAGTGGPSTDTQYF
TRBJ2-2 | TRBV7-2 | CASSLEATIRVAGELFF
TRBJ2-7 | TRBV4-3 | CASSQGLGGVAYEQYF
TRBJ2-2 | TRBV19 | CASIKDWSGELFF
TRBJ2-1 | TRBV2 | CASTASGGHRNEQFF
TRBJ2-7 | TRBV7-9 | CASSQQPTGWLGLYEQYF
TRBJ2-7 | TRBV28 | CASSRQGNEQYF
TRBJ1-2 | TRBV5-4 | CASSKRDREAYGYTF
TRBJ2-1 | TRBV5-4 | CASSNQQGAQNNEQFF
TRBJ2-1 | TRBV7-9 | CASSLGLAGGTNEQFF
TRBJ1-5 | TRBV10-3 | CAISASGTVYSNQPQHF
TRBJ2-7 | TRBV27 | CASSSPGHPYEQYF
TRBJ1-5 | TRBV7-2 | CASSSDRALNQPQHF
TRBJ1-2 | TRBV10-2 | CASSEWDSPHTF
TRBJ2-1 | TRBV7-2 | CASSVDRGSYNEQFF
TRBJ1-2 | TRBV28 | CASSLRGNRYGYPF
TRBJ1-2 | TRBV11-2 | CASSLEGTGDPNYGYTF
TRBJ1-1 | TRBV7-2 | CASSRVVAEAFF
TRBJ1-1 | TRBV2 | CASSHHLLGQGAGRNTEAFF
TRBJ2-3 | TRBV10-3 | CAISVRSTSTDTQYF
TRBJ2-3 | TRBV6-5 | CASSLGSLATDTQYF
TRBJ2-3 | TRBV2 | CASSQREGKTDTQYF
TRBJ1-4 | TRBV4-3 | CASSQAGGSNEKLFF
TRBJ2-1 | TRBV13 | CASSEVVWGTRSSYNEQFF
TRBJ2-7 | TRBV9 | CASSAGTAPYEQYF
TRBJ2-7 | TRBV11-2 | CASSLEGRVGYEQYF
TRBJ1-1 | TRBV28 | CASSRVEGGAEAFF
TRBJ1-6 | TRBV14 | CASSFLAGGDNSPLHF
TRBJ1-1 | TRBV18 | CASSLATNTEAFF
TRBJ2-5 | TRBV7-2 | CASSLASREGQETQYF
TRBJ2-1 | TRBV18 | CASSPTRGGRSYNEQFF
TRBJ2-3 | TRBV4-3 | CASSQEPGGVRADTQYF
TRBJ2-1 | TRBV5-8 | CASSLSTGGSANMMQFF
TRBJ2-3 | TRBV28 | CASSLRAGGDTQYF
TRBJ1-4 | TRBV5-4 | CASSLVGTANPEKLFF
TRBJ1-5 | TRBV15 | CATSRDSGTGENSNQPQHF
TRBJ1-1 | TRBV7-8 | CASSFNLQGTGNTEAFF
TRBJ1-1 | TRBV9 | CASSVGVGEGAFF
TRBJ2-7 | TRBV5-6 | CASRPGHNYEQYF
TRBJ2-1 | TRBV7-8 | CASRYRGESYNEQFF
TRBJ2-5 | TRBV5-5 | CASSPGQLQETQYF
TRBJ1-2 | TRBV7-2 | CASSQGVWGDGYTF
TRBJ1-5 | TRBV28 | CASSNGLNQPQHF
TRBJ2-6 | TRBV19 | CASRPRERGQVGANVLTF
TRBJ2-1 | TRBV19 | CASSIGGYNEQFF
TRBJ1-4 | TRBV28 | CASGGTEKLFF
TRBJ2-2 | TRBV25-1 | CASSESLLNTGELFF
TRBJ1-5 | TRBV7-2 | CASSPHSNQPQHF
TRBJ2-3 | TRBV10-2 | CASSGSVISDTQYF